The 8 T cell receptor beta chains given below trace back to one sample, sequenced in a study of blood T cell repertoires in COVID-19. The repertoire was sequenced with immunoSEQ multiplex PCR; TCRdb's copy has only in-frame clones and lacks some. The sample carries hundreds of thousands of clones, 70% to 90% recorded once. Source material: peripheral blood. Every receptor here comes from a woman in her 30s with active or convalescent COVID-19.

This chain connects TRBV15 to TRBJ1-6; D unresolved. The CDR3 sequence is 14 residues long. CDR1 LNHNV and CDR2 YYDKDF come from the germline V gene (reference sequence). Trimming took 1 base from V and 7 from J, leaving 8 bases between them. The CDR3 DNA sequence: TGTGCCACCAGCAGAGGGCGGATAAATTCACCCCTCCACTTT. It specifies CATSRGRINSPLHF.

A few counts support this clone. The chain links TRBV12-3 or TRBV12-4 to TRBJ2-5; TRBD1 matches at 7 bases. The CDR3 covers 13 residues. Losses at the gene ends were 4 bases for V and 2 bases for J; bases not matched to a gene: 1. The CDR3 here is CASSWGQQETQYF. The CDR3 nucleotides read TGTGCCAGCAGTTGGGGACAGCAAGAGACCCAGTACTTC.

The chain combines TRBV7-9 with TRBJ1-5; 9 nucleotides align to TRBD1. Germline CDR1 reads SEHNR; CDR2 reads FQNEAQ (reference sequence). The ends lost 4 bases at V and 4 bases at J; junction bases unmatched: 2. The CDR3 sequence is 14 residues long. CDR3 residues: CASSWDRANQPQHF. The CDR3 coding sequence is TGTGCCAGCAGCTGGGACAGGGCAAATCAGCCCCAGCATTTT. Combining the CDR3 with reference TRBV7-9 and TRBJ1-5 gives the whole variable domain DTGVSQNPRHKITKRGQNVTFRCDPISEHNRLYWYRQTLGQGPEFLTYFQNEAQLEKSRLLSDRFSAERPKGSFSTLEIQRTEQGDSAMYLCASSWDRANQPQHFGDGTRLSIL.

The J gene is TRBJ2-2, the V gene TRBV6-1, with D unresolved. CDR3 length: 15 amino acids. From germline, CDR1 is MNHNS and CDR2 SASEGT. The V gene lost 2 bases and the J gene lost 0 bases, with 7 bases spanning the gap. The DNA of the CDR3 is TGTGCCAGCAGTGAATCAGACACGAACACCGGGGAGCTGTTTTTT. Translating it yields CASSESDTNTGELFF.

The V gene is TRBV11-2, the J gene TRBJ1-3; 11 nucleotides line up with TRBD1. The CDR3 runs 16 residues. CDR1 and CDR2 from the germline V gene are SGHAT and FQNNGV. Trimming removed 1 base from V and 8 bases from J; junction bases left unmatched: 7. CDR3 sequence reads: CASSLVVGTGGHTIYF. CDR3 nucleotide sequence: TGTGCCAGCAGCTTAGTGGTGGGGACAGGGGGTCACACCATATATTTT.

The chain links TRBV5-4 to TRBJ1-4; tentative D call: TRBD1 (5 bases). Trimming removed 4 bases from V and 8 bases from J, with 12 bases in between. Per germline, CDR1 SGHNT and CDR2 YYREEE (reference sequence). The CDR3 sequence is 13 residues long. The CDR3 loop is CASSGERGEKLFF. Written as DNA, the CDR3 is TGTGCCAGCAGCGGCGAACGGGGGGAAAAACTGTTTTTT.

This chain joins TRBV7-8 and TRBJ1-1; maybe TRBD1 (5 bases). The V end was cut by 3 bases, the J end by 5 bases, with 13 bases between. There are 14 residues in the CDR3. Per the germline V gene, CDR1 is SGHVS and CDR2 is FQNEAQ. The CDR3 bases are TGTGCCAGCAGCTTTACCAGGGAGGGTACTGAAGCTTTCTTT. Translating it yields CASSFTREGTEAFF.

The rearrangement links TRBV6-6 to TRBJ2-7; 7 bases are a match to TRBD1. The V gene end was trimmed by 1 base and the J gene end by 2 bases; junction bases not matched to a gene: 2. Germline V gives CDR1 MNHNY, CDR2 SVGAGI (reference sequence). The CDR3 is made up of 14 amino acids. The CDR3 DNA reads as TGTGCCAGCAGTTACTGGGGACAGACCTACGAGCAGTACTTC. Translation: CASSYWGQTYEQYF.